Listed below are T cell receptor beta chains from one sample, sequenced in a study of patients and donors after allogeneic stem cell transplantation. TCRdb redid the calling of the RT-PCR reads with MiXCR, one entry per CDR3 protein. The table includes some 90,000 distinct CDR3 sequences, roughly 48% detected once. Sequenced material: blood, either unsorted or a sorted T cell fraction (not recorded which). The receptors shown here come from a human donor who was either an allogeneic HSCT recipient or a stem cell or donor lymphocyte infusion donor (not recorded which). It is not recorded whose cells these are; they may come from a transplant donor. The CDR3 runs from the conserved cysteine through the conserved F or W. Each record gives: CDR3 length, V gene, J gene, clone size, D gene, CDR3 protein, CDR3 DNA. The D gene is left open where the match is weak. Size values are once, few and many counts, or a class for expanded clones, and some rows have none.

16	TRBV7-9	TRBJ1-2	.	.	CASSLPARDKFYGYTF	TGTGCCAGCAGCCTCCCAGCCCGAGACAAGTTTTATGGCTACACCTTC
15	TRBV6-5	TRBJ1-2	.	.	CASSYSKISGDGYTF	TGTGCCAGCAGTTACTCGAAGATAAGTGGGGATGGCTACACCTTC
13	TRBV3-1	TRBJ1-1	.	.	CASSQDRVTEAFF	TGTGCCAGCAGCCAAGATAGAGTCACTGAAGCTTTCTTT
18	TRBV11-2	TRBJ1-3	.	.	CASSLAVQGINSGNTIYF	TGTGCCAGCAGCTTAGCGGTGCAGGGGATAAACTCTGGAAACACCATATATTTT
15	TRBV28	TRBJ1-3	.	.	CASRITGIGANTIYF	TGTGCCAGCAGAATTACAGGCATCGGAGCAAACACCATATATTTT
16	TRBV2	TRBJ1-6	.	.	CASSEALWRNNSPLHF	TGTGCCAGCAGTGAAGCTTTGTGGCGGAATAATTCACCCCTCCACTTT
16	TRBV29-1	TRBJ1-5	few	TRBD1	CSVAGGEEKSNQPQHF	TGCAGCGTTGCAGGGGGCGAGGAGAAAAGCAATCAGCCCCAGCATTTT
14	TRBV24-1	TRBJ2-1	few	TRBD2	CATSAASGSNEQFF	TGTGCCACCAGTGCGGCTAGCGGGAGTAATGAGCAGTTCTTC
15	TRBV2	TRBJ1-5	.	.	CASSDSWANNQPQHF	TGTGCCAGCAGTGATAGCTGGGCAAACAATCAGCCCCAGCATTTT
12	TRBV28	TRBJ1-2	.	.	CASSFYDYGYTF	TGTGCCAGCAGTTTTTACGACTATGGCTACACCTTC
15	TRBV27	TRBJ2-2	.	.	CASSSLAANTGELFF	TGTGCCAGCAGTTCGTTGGCCGCGAACACCGGGGAGCTGTTTTTT
14	TRBV5-1	TRBJ2-1	few	.	CASSLALSVNEQFF	TGCGCCAGCAGCTTGGCCCTGTCCGTCAATGAGCAGTTCTTC
11	TRBV28	TRBJ1-5	.	.	CASRSDQPQHF	TGTGCCAGCAGGTCCGATCAGCCCCAGCATTTT
11	TRBV28	TRBJ1-2	.	.	CASSLLNGYTF	TGTGCCAGCAGTTTACTGAATGGCTACACCTTC
14	TRBV4-3	TRBJ1-1	.	TRBD1	CASSPGQPNTEAFF	TGCGCCAGCAGCCCGGGACAGCCGAACACTGAAGCTTTCTTT
14	TRBV5-1	TRBJ1-3	few	.	CASSLDRSGNTIYF	TGCGCCAGCAGCTTGGACCGCTCTGGAAACACCATATATTTT
13	TRBV6-5	TRBJ1-2	few	.	CASAQGGLGGYTF	TGTGCCAGCGCCCAGGGTGGTCTTGGGGGCTACACCTTC
18	TRBV12-3/TRBV12-4	TRBJ2-1	.	TRBD2	CASIRSGTSGSSYNEQFF	TGTGCCAGCATCAGGTCGGGAACTAGCGGGAGCTCCTACAATGAGCAGTTCTTC
15	TRBV5-1	TRBJ1-4	.	TRBD1	CASSTGQTINEKLFF	TGCGCCAGCAGCACGGGACAGACGATTAATGAAAAACTGTTTTTT
16	TRBV6-5	TRBJ1-1	few	TRBD1	CASSRYRGRLNTEAFF	TGTGCCAGCAGCCGATACAGGGGGCGCCTAAACACTGAAGCTTTCTTT
14	TRBV4-2	TRBJ1-4	few	.	CASSQDGVVEKLFF	TGTGCCAGCAGCCAAGACGGCGTAGTGGAAAAACTGTTTTTT
15	TRBV18	TRBJ1-2	.	.	CASSPGLSMFDGYTF	TGTGCCAGCTCACCAGGCCTTTCTATGTTCGATGGCTACACCTTC
17	TRBV28	TRBJ1-4	.	.	CASSWGGFSRAVEKLFF	TGTGCCAGCAGTTGGGGAGGATTTTCCAGGGCGGTTGAAAAACTGTTTTTT
13	TRBV12-3/TRBV12-4	TRBJ1-6	few	TRBD1	CASKNTGVSPLHF	TGTGCCAGCAAAAATACAGGGGTGTCACCCCTCCACTTT
13	TRBV7-9	TRBJ1-2	few	.	CASSTTVAGGYTF	TGTGCCAGCAGCACGACAGTGGCGGGTGGCTACACCTTC
14	TRBV29-1	TRBJ1-1	.	.	CSVEDWPRNTEAFF	TGCAGCGTTGAAGACTGGCCCCGAAACACTGAAGCTTTCTTT
14	TRBV25-1	TRBJ1-5	few	.	CASSEFGVGQPQHF	TGTGCCAGCAGTGAATTTGGAGTTGGTCAGCCCCAGCATTTT
18	TRBV4-3	TRBJ2-2	.	TRBD2	CASSPSPTSGTNTGELFF	TGCGCCAGCAGCCCATCCCCGACTAGCGGAACGAACACCGGGGAGCTGTTTTTT
15	TRBV5-1	TRBJ1-1	.	.	CASSLSLSGLTEAFF	TGCGCCAGCAGCTTGAGTCTTTCGGGGTTAACTGAAGCTTTCTTT
13	TRBV7-9	TRBJ1-1	.	TRBD1	CASSYPGGSEAFF	TGTGCCAGCAGCTACCCAGGGGGCTCTGAAGCTTTCTTT
11	TRBV27	TRBJ1-3	few	.	CASRGGNTIYF	TGTGCCAGCAGAGGTGGAAACACCATATATTTT
15	TRBV4-3	TRBJ1-3	.	.	CASSQDPNSGNTIYF	TGCGCCAGCAGCCAAGATCCTAACTCTGGAAACACCATATATTTT
16	TRBV4-1	TRBJ1-2	.	TRBD1	CASSQSDRGDNYGYTF	TGCGCCAGCAGCCAGTCTGACAGGGGGGACAACTATGGCTACACCTTC
16	TRBV7-2	TRBJ1-3	once	.	CASSLEGHHSGNTIYF	TGTGCCAGCAGCTTAGAGGGACACCACTCTGGAAACACCATATATTTT
13	TRBV9	TRBJ2-7	.	.	CASSADRLDGVYF	TGTGCCAGCAGCGCCGACAGACTTGACGGTGTGTACTTC
15	TRBV5-1	TRBJ1-1	few	.	CASSLTSVEDTEAFF	TGCGCCAGCAGCTTGACGTCGGTGGAGGACACTGAAGCTTTCTTT
13	TRBV2	TRBJ1-1	few	.	CAGRGTTNTEAFF	TGTGCCGGTCGAGGGACAACGAACACTGAAGCTTTCTTT
15	TRBV3-1	TRBJ1-1	few	.	CASSQIPGRVAEAFF	TGTGCCAGCAGCCAAATCCCAGGTAGGGTTGCTGAAGCTTTCTTT
15	TRBV7-8	TRBJ1-1	few	.	CASSLDGTYYTEAFF	TGTGCCAGCAGCTTAGACGGCACCTACTACACTGAAGCTTTCTTT
14	TRBV12-3/TRBV12-4	TRBJ1-1	.	.	CASSPEGLNSGVFF	TGTGCCAGCAGTCCCGAAGGGCTCAACTCTGGGGTTTTCTTT
16	TRBV5-1	TRBJ2-5	.	.	CASSLATELYQETQYF	TGCGCCAGCAGCTTGGCGACAGAGCTGTACCAAGAGACCCAGTACTTC
13	TRBV7-2	TRBJ1-2	.	.	CASRRREYYGYTF	TGTGCCAGCAGGCGCAGGGAATATTATGGCTACACCTTC
12	TRBV29-1	TRBJ1-1	.	.	CSSSGDGTEAFF	TGCAGCTCGTCAGGGGACGGGACTGAAGCTTTCTTT
16	TRBV5-1	TRBJ1-1	few	.	CASSQLWGSMNTEAFF	TGCGCCAGCAGCCAACTTTGGGGGAGCATGAACACTGAAGCTTTCTTT
17	TRBV12-3/TRBV12-4	TRBJ2-1	.	TRBD2	CASSYPPGLAGGNEQFF	TGTGCCAGCAGTTACCCCCCGGGACTAGCGGGGGGCAATGAGCAGTTCTTC
16	TRBV10-2	TRBJ2-2	.	.	CASREGAGKNTGELFF	TGCGCCAGCCGGGAAGGGGCAGGGAAGAACACCGGGGAGCTGTTTTTT
13	TRBV4-3	TRBJ1-1	.	.	CASSQDSGLVPFF	TGCGCCAGCAGCCAAGATAGCGGACTCGTGCCTTTCTTT
14	TRBV5-1	TRBJ1-1	few	.	CASSLVDRNAEAFF	TGCGCCAGCAGCTTGGTTGACAGGAACGCTGAAGCTTTCTTT
16	TRBV13	TRBJ1-1	few	TRBD1	CASSLGTGVLNTEAFF	TGTGCCAGCAGCTTGGGGACAGGGGTCCTGAACACTGAAGCTTTCTTT
13	TRBV7-3	TRBJ2-1	.	.	CASSPDTRNEQFF	TGTGCCAGCAGTCCTGATACTCGCAATGAGCAGTTCTTC
15	TRBV7-9	TRBJ1-1	.	TRBD1	CASSARDRTDVTAFF	TGTGCCAGCAGCGCCCGGGACAGGACCGACGTCACGGCTTTCTTT
15	TRBV7-6	TRBJ1-1	.	.	CASSPYGGGLTEAFF	TGTGCCAGCAGCCCCTACGGAGGGGGATTAACTGAAGCTTTCTTT
16	TRBV6-1	TRBJ1-5	.	.	CASSPTVGEGGQPQHF	TGTGCCAGCAGCCCAACCGTGGGGGAAGGGGGTCAGCCCCAGCATTTT